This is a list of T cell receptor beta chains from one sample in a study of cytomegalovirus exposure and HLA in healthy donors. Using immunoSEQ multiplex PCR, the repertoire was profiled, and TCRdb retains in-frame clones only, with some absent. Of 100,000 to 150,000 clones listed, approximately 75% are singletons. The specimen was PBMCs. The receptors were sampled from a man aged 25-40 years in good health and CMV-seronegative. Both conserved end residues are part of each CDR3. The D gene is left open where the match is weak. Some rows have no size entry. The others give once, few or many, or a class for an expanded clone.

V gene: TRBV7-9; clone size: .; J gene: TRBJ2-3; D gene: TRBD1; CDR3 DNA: TGTGCCAGCAGCATTGGCCGACTGGGACAGGGTAACTCAGATACGCAGTATTTT; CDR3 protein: CASSIGRLGQGNSDTQYF
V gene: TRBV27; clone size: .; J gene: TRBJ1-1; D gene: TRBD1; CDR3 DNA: TGTGCCAGCAGTTTCATAGGGACAGGGGACGATGAAGCTTTCTTT; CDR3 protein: CASSFIGTGDDEAFF
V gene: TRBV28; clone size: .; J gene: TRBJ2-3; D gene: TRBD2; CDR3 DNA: TGTGCCAGCAGTTTATCAACCCGGGGACTAGCCACAGATACGCAGTATTTT; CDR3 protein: CASSLSTRGLATDTQYF
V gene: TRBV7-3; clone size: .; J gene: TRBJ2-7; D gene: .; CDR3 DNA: TGTGCCAGCAGCTTAATCGGAGGGGGCGGCGAGCAGTACTTC; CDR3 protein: CASSLIGGGGEQYF
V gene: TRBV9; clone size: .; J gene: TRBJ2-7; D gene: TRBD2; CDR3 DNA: TGTGCCAGCAGCGTAGCCGGCAGCGGGACCTACGAGCAGTACTTC; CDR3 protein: CASSVAGSGTYEQYF
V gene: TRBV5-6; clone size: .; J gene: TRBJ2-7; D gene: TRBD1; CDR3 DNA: TGTGCCAGCAGCTCACCGGGACAGGGGTCGAGGGAGCAGTACTTC; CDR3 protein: CASSSPGQGSREQYF
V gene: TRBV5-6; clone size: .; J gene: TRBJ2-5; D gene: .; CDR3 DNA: TGTGCCAGCAGCTTGGGCAGCCAAGAGACCCAGTACTTC; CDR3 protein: CASSLGSQETQYF
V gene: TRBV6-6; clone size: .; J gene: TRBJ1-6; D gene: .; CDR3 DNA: TGTGCCAGCGGGCTCACAGAGAATTCACCCCTCCACTTT; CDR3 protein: CASGLTENSPLHF
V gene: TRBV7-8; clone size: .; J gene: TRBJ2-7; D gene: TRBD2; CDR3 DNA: TGTGCCAGCAGCCAGAGCGGGGGGGCCTACGAGCAGTACTTC; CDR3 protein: CASSQSGGAYEQYF
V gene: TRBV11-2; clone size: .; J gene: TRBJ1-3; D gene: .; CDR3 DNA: TGTGCCAGCAGATTCACAGGGACTGGAAACACCATATATTTT; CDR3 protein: CASRFTGTGNTIYF
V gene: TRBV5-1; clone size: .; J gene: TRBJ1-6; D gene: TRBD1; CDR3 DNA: TGCGCCAGCAGCTTCGACAGGGCCAATTCACCCCTCCACTTT; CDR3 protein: CASSFDRANSPLHF
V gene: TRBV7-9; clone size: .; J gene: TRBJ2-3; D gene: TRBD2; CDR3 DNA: TGTGCCAGCAGCTCCAGACTAGCAGGAGATACGCAGTATTTT; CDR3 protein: CASSSRLAGDTQYF
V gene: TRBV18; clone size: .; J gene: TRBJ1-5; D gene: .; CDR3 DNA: TGTGCCAGCTCAGGCGGGTTGAAGGGTGTAAGGCAGCCCCAGCATTTT; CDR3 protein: CASSGGLKGVRQPQHF
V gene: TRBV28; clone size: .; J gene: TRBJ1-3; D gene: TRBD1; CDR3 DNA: TGTGCCAGCAGTTCCTCGACAGGGGTCTCTGGAAACACCATATATTTT; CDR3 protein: CASSSSTGVSGNTIYF
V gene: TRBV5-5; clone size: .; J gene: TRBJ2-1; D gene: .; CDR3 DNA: TGTGCCAGCAGCCACCTGGACTCCGACAATGAGCAGTTCTTC; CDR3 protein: CASSHLDSDNEQFF
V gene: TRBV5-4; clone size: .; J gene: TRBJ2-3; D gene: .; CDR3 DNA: TGTGCCAGCAGCCCCGTCGTCACAGATACGCAGTATTTT; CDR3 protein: CASSPVVTDTQYF
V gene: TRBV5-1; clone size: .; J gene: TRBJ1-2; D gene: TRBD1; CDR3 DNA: TGCGCCAGCAGCTTGTTGGGCAGGGGGTTTGGCTACACCTTC; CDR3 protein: CASSLLGRGFGYTF
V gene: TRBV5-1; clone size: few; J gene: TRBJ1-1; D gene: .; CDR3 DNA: TGCGCCAGCAGCTTGGGTCCAGAGAACACTGAAGCTTTCTTT; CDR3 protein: CASSLGPENTEAFF
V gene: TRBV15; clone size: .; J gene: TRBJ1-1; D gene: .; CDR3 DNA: TGTGCCACCAGCAGACTGCGGGGTACGGCCACTGAGGCTTTCTTT; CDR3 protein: CATSRLRGTATEAFF
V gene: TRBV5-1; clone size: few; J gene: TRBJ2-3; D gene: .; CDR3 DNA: TGCGCCAGCAGCTTGGGACGCGGGAGCACAGATACGCAGTATTTT; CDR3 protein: CASSLGRGSTDTQYF
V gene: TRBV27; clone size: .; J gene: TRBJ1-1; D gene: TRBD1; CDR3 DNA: TGTGCCACCCTTAAGCTACAGGGGTTCGGTGAAGCTTTCTTT; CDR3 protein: CATLKLQGFGEAFF
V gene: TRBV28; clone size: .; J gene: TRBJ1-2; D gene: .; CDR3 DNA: TGTGCCAGCAGCCTCTGGACAGAATATGGCTACACCTTC; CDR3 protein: CASSLWTEYGYTF
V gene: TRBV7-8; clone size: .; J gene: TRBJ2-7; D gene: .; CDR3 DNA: TGTGCCAGCAGCTTAGGAGCAACCTACGAGCAGTACTTC; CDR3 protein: CASSLGATYEQYF
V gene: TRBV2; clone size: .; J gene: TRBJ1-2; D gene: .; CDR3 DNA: TGTGCCAGCAGTGAAAGTAGAACTGCTAACTATGGCTACACCTTC; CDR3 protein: CASSESRTANYGYTF
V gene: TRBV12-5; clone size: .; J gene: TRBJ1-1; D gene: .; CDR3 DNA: TGTGCTAGCCAGTTTGGGGGCGACACTGAAGCTTTCTTT; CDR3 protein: CASQFGGDTEAFF
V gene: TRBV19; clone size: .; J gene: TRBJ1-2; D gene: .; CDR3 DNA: TGTGCCAGTAGTATGCAGGGGCTGGGCTACACCTTC; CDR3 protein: CASSMQGLGYTF
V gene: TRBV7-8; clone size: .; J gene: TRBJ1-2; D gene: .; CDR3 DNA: TGTGCCAGCAGCCCGGGGGGGGCCTATACTAACTATGGCTACACCTTC; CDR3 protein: CASSPGGAYTNYGYTF
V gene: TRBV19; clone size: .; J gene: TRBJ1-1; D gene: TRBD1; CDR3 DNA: TGTGCCAGTACCCCCGGGACAGGGACTGAAGCTTTCTTT; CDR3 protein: CASTPGTGTEAFF
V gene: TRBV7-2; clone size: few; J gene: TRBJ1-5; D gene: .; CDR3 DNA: TGTGCCAGCAGCTTAGGGAGAACAGGGAATCAGCCCCAGCATTTT; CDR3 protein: CASSLGRTGNQPQHF
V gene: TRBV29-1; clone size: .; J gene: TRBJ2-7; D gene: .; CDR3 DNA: TGCAGCGCCTCGACAGATTCCTACGAGCAGTACTTC; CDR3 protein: CSASTDSYEQYF
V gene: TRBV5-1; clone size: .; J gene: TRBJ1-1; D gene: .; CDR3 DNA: TGCGCCAGCAGCTTGGTTGGGGGGGCGACCTACACTGAAGCTTTCTTT; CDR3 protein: CASSLVGGATYTEAFF
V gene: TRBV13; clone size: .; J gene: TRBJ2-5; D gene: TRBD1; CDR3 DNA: TGTGCCAGCAGCTCATCCGGGACAGGGGGAGAGACCCAGTACTTC; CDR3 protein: CASSSSGTGGETQYF
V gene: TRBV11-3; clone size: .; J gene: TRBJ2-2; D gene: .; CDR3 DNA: TGTGCCAGCAGCGAATTCAGGGCCGGGGAGCTGTTTTTT; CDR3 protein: CASSEFRAGELFF
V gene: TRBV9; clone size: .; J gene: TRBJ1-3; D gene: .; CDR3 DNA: TGTGCCAGCAGCGTAGCCCCCTGGGCAGGGGCTTCCTCTGGAAACACCATATATTTT; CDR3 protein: CASSVAPWAGASSGNTIYF
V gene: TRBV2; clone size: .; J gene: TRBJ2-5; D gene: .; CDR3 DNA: TGTGCCAGCAGTGAAGAGTTTTGGGCAGCACAAGAGACCCAGTACTTC; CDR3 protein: CASSEEFWAAQETQYF
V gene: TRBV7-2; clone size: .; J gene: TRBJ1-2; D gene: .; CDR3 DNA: TGTGCCAGCAGCCCCGACTTCGGCTATGGCTACACCTTC; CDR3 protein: CASSPDFGYGYTF
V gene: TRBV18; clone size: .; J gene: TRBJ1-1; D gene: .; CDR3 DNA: TGTGCCAGCTCACTAAAGATGGGTGGTGGGCCTATGGGCACTGAAGCTTTCTTT; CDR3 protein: CASSLKMGGGPMGTEAFF
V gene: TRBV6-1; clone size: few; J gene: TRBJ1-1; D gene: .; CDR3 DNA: TGTGCCAGCAGCATATCCCAGGGGAACACTGAAGCTTTCTTT; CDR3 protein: CASSISQGNTEAFF
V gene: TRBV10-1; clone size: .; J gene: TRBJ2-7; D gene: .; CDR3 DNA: TGCGCCAGCAGTGAGAGCCAACGGGACGAGCAGTACTTC; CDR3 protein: CASSESQRDEQYF
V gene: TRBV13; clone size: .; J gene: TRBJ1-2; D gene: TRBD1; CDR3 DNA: TGTGCCAGCAGCTTAAATCTTGGTTCGAAGACAGGGGGTGACGGCTACACCTTC; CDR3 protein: CASSLNLGSKTGGDGYTF
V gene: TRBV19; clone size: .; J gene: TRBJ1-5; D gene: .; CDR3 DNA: TGTGCCAGTAGTATAGAGGCGGGGGAGAATCAGCCCCAGCATTTT; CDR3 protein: CASSIEAGENQPQHF
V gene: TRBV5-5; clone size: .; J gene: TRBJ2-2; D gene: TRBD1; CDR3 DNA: TGTGCCAGCAGCGCTTACAGGGGTATGAACACCGGGGAGCTGTTTTTT; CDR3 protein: CASSAYRGMNTGELFF
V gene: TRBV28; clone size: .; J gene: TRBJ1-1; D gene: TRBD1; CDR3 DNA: TGTGCCAGCAGTTCCCCGGGACAGGGGCAGGGCACTGAAGCTTTCTTT; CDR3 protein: CASSSPGQGQGTEAFF
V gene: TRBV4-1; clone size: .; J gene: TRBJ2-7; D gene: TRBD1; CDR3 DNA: TGCGCCAGCAGACCCGACAGGGACGAGCAGTACTTC; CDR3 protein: CASRPDRDEQYF
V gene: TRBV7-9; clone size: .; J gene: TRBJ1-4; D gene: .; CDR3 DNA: TGTGCCAGCAGCCGCCGGAGGACAGATTTTAATGAAAAACTGTTTTTT; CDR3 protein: CASSRRRTDFNEKLFF
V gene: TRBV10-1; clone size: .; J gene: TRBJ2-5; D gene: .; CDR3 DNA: TGCGCCAGCAGTGAGGGGGGCCGGGAGACCCAGTACTTC; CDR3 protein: CASSEGGRETQYF
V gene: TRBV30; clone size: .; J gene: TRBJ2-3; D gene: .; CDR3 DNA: TGTGCCTGGAGTGGACAGGACGAAGATACGCAGTATTTT; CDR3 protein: CAWSGQDEDTQYF
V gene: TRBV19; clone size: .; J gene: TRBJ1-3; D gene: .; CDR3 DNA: TGTGCCAGTAGTGATCCTCCAGGGGCGGCTGGAAACACCATATATTTT; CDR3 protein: CASSDPPGAAGNTIYF
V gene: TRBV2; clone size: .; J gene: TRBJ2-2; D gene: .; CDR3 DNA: TGTGCCAGCAAGCGGGCATATAACACCGGGGAGCTGTTTTTT; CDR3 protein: CASKRAYNTGELFF
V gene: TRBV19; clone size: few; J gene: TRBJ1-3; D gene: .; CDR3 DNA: TGTGCCAGTAGAGTGGAGGGGCGCGGAAACACCATATATTTT; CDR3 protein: CASRVEGRGNTIYF
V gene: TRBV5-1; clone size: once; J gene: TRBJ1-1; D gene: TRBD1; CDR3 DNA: TGCGCCAGCAGCTCCAGGGGGCATCGAAACACTGAAGCTTTCTTT; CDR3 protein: CASSSRGHRNTEAFF
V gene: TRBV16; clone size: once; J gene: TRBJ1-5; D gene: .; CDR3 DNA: TGTGCCAGCAGCCAATCGGGCCCACAGGGCAATCAGCCCCAGCATTTT; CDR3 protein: CASSQSGPQGNQPQHF
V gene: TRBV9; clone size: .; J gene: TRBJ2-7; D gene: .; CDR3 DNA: TGTGCCAGCAGCGTAGAGGGGGAAACCGAGCAGTACTTC; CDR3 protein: CASSVEGETEQYF
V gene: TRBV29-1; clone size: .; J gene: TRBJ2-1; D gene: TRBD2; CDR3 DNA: TGCAGCGTTGAAGAGCGGGGGGGCCCCAATGAGCAGTTCTTC; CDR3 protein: CSVEERGGPNEQFF
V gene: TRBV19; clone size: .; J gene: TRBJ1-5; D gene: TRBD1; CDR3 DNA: TGTGCCAGTAGTGTTACAGGGGGCGGCAATCAGCCCCAGCATTTT; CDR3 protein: CASSVTGGGNQPQHF
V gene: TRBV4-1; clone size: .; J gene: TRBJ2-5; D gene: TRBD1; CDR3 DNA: TGCGCCAGCAGCCAAGATGAGACAGGGGCTCTAACCCAGTACTTC; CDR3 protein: CASSQDETGALTQYF
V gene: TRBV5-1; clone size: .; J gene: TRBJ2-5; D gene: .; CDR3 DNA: TGCGCCAGCAGATCACAGGAGGGCGACGAGACCCAGTACTTC; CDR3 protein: CASRSQEGDETQYF
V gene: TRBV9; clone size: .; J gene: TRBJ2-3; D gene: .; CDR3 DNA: TGTGCCAGCAGCGTAGCTCCAGCGGCCACAGATACGCAGTATTTT; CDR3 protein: CASSVAPAATDTQYF
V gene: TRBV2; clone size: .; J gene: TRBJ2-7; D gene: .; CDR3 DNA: TGTGCCAGCAGTGAGGGGACACCTAAGTACGAGCAGTACTTC; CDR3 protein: CASSEGTPKYEQYF